The T cell receptor (beta chain) described here comes from a study of blood T cell repertoires in COVID-19. Generated by immunoSEQ multiplex PCR, the TCRdb table keeps only in-frame clones and is missing some. The sample yields more than 200,000 clones, approximately 80% seen once. Sequenced input: peripheral blood. The clonotype comes from a man older than 75 with acute or convalescent COVID-19.

The CDR3 region has the DNA TGTGCCAGCAGTTTATCGGGAGAAAAACTGTTTTTT. Amino acids: CASSLSGEKLFF. The rearrangement uses TRBV12-3 or TRBV12-4 and TRBJ1-4; D is ambiguous. The CDR3 spans 12 residues. Trimming removed 2 bases at V and 8 bases at J, with 6 bases between.